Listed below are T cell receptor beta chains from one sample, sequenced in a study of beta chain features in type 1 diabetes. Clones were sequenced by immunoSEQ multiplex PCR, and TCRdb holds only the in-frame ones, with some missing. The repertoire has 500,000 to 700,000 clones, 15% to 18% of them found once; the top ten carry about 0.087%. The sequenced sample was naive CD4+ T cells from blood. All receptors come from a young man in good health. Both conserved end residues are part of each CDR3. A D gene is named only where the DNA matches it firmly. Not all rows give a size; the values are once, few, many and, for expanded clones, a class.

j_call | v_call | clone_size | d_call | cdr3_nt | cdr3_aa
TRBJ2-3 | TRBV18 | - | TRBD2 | TGTGCCAGCTCACCAGACCCTGGACTAGCTAGAGATACGCAGTATTTT | CASSPDPGLARDTQYF
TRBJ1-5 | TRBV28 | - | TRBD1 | TGTGCCAGCAGTTTTTTTGGGACAGGGGGCTTTCAGCCCCAGCATTTT | CASSFFGTGGFQPQHF
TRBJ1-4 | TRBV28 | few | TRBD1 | TGTGCCAGCAGTTTGCCAGGGGGCCGGGTTGAAAAACTGTTTTTT | CASSLPGGRVEKLFF
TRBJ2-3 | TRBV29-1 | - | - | TGCAGCGTTGCGAGGGGGAGTCCCCTCACAGATACGCAGTATTTT | CSVARGSPLTDTQYF
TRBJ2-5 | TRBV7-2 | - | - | TGTGCCAGCAGCTTAGCAACAGGAGGGGAGACCCAGTACTTC | CASSLATGGETQYF
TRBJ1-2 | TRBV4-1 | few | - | TGCGCCAGCAGCTCTCCGGGACACATTAACTATGGCTACACCTTC | CASSSPGHINYGYTF
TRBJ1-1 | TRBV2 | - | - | TGTGCCAGCACACGGGTGAACACTGAAGCTTTCTTT | CASTRVNTEAFF
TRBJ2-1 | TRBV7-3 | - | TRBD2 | TGTGCCAGCAGCTTAACTCCCGGGACTAGCGGGAGAGGAGGCTACAATGAGCAGTTCTTC | CASSLTPGTSGRGGYNEQFF
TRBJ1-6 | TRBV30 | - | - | TGTGCCTGGAGTTCTCCGATCTCCTATAATTCACCCCTCCACTTT | CAWSSPISYNSPLHF
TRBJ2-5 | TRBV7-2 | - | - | TGTGCCAGCAGCTCTATCAGAGAGACCCAGTACTTC | CASSSIRETQYF
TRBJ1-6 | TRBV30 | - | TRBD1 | TGTGCCTGGAGTGTATGGAGGGGGCCAAGTAATTCACCCCTCCACTTT | CAWSVWRGPSNSPLHF
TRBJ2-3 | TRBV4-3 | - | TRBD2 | TGCGCCAGCAGCCAAGCCCCACTAGCGAGGGCCACAGATACGCAGTATTTT | CASSQAPLARATDTQYF
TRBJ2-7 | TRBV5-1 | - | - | TGCGCCAGCAGCTTCGTCCCGGGACTCGTCTCCGAGCAGTACTTC | CASSFVPGLVSEQYF
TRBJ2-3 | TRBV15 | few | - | TGTGCCACCAGCAAGACTAGGGCCCTCACAAATACGCAGTATTTT | CATSKTRALTNTQYF
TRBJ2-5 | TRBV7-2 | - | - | TGTGCCAGCAGCTTCGTAGGGGCTGCTAGCGAGACCCAGTACTTC | CASSFVGAASETQYF
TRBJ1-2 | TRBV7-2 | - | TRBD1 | TGTGCCAGCAGCCCGGACAGGGGAGGCTATGGCTACACCTTC | CASSPDRGGYGYTF
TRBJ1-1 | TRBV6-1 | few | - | TGTGCCAGCAGTGAACCAGGGTCCACTGAAGCTTTCTTT | CASSEPGSTEAFF
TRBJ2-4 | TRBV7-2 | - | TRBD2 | TGTGCCAGCAGCAGCGGGGGGAAAAAGAAAAACATTCAGTACTTC | CASSSGGKKKNIQYF
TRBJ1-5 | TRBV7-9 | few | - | TGTGCCAGCAGCCGGACAGAACGCAATCAGCCCCAGCATTTT | CASSRTERNQPQHF
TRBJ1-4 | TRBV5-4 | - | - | TGTGCCAGCAGCTTGGAAGGGGTCTTAACTGAAAAACTGTTTTTT | CASSLEGVLTEKLFF